These T cell receptor beta chains were read from a single sample in a study of T-cell reconstitution after alpha-beta-depleted transplantation in children. TCRdb reprocessed the PCR reads via MiXCR and lists one record per CDR3 protein. The sample includes hundreds of thousands of distinct CDR3 sequences, roughly 17% seen only once; the top ten take roughly 40%. The sample consisted of PBMCs, mostly from graft donor cells, taken 360 days after TCRalphabeta/CD19-depleted stem cell transplant. The receptors originated from a male patient aged 2-15 years who had a stem cell transplant for acute lymphoblastic leukemia, so the T cells may come from the graft donor. CDR3s include the opening cysteine and the closing phenylalanine or tryptophan. Each record gives: V gene, J gene, CDR3 protein.

>TRBV20-1|TRBJ2-1
CSLKPTGQDMRQFF
>TRBV12-3/TRBV12-4|TRBJ2-3
CASSLSGPPGTDTQYF
>TRBV27|TRBJ2-1
CARSYFSGRIYNEQFF
>TRBV10-3|TRBJ2-2
CAIRVQGPGELFF
>TRBV25-1|TRBJ1-1
CASSANRAGRAFF
>TRBV4-1|TRBJ2-1
CASSQPYDQYNEQFF
>TRBV5-6|TRBJ2-7
CASSLTWKARGDEQYF
>TRBV7-9|TRBJ1-4
CASRPATNEKLFF
>TRBV20-1|TRBJ2-1
CSARRPLAGGPGNEQFF
>TRBV20-1|TRBJ2-7
CSARDASSGRNEQYF
>TRBV28|TRBJ1-2
CASSSGGAEAANYGYTF
>TRBV9|TRBJ1-1
CASSKFGQGNTEAFF
>TRBV10-3|TRBJ2-5
CAISESGGTETQYF
>TRBV6-2/TRBV6-3|TRBJ2-5
CASSYSGHPQETQYF
>TRBV28|TRBJ2-1
CASSLRPSPGYSYNEQFF
>TRBV14|TRBJ2-4
CASSPKTDSNIQYF
>TRBV29-1|TRBJ1-2
CSVEIGTDLDSYGYTF
>TRBV3-1|TRBJ2-1
CASSPSDGYNEQFF
>TRBV7-6|TRBJ2-3
CASSLMGQGLSTDTQYF
>TRBV29-1|TRBJ2-2
CSARTTGAGELFF
>TRBV24-1|TRBJ2-4
CATSDGTGTNIQYF
>TRBV7-8|TRBJ2-3
CASSLAGPARTQYF
>TRBV12-3/TRBV12-4|TRBJ2-5
CASSFSWKETQYF
>TRBV11-1|TRBJ2-7
CASSLAPWQGEYEQYF
>TRBV12-3/TRBV12-4|TRBJ2-5
CASSLSGTGQRLSYF
>TRBV15|TRBJ2-7
CATSRDPSYEQYF
>TRBV29-1|TRBJ2-2
CSVEVGRGTGELFF
>TRBV28|TRBJ2-1
CASSLFGTSGMGEQFF
>TRBV27|TRBJ2-1
CASSLVPRPAVYSGHEQFF
>TRBV6-2/TRBV6-3|TRBJ2-1
CASSYSGLTGANEQFF
>TRBV4-1|TRBJ2-6
CASSQAITAGAGANVLTF
>TRBV6-2/TRBV6-3|TRBJ2-3
CASSHSGRQDTQYF
>TRBV4-1|TRBJ2-5
CASSHRSHKETQYF
>TRBV5-1|TRBJ2-2
CARPTSGRNTGELFF
>TRBV5-1|TRBJ1-5
CASSLTGASYQPQHF
>TRBV5-6|TRBJ2-5
CASSFRDAWQETQYF
>TRBV27|TRBJ2-4
CASSLSWTALAKNIQYF
>TRBV29-1|TRBJ2-1
CSVDPSGTTYNEQFF
>TRBV3-1|TRBJ2-1
CASSPVQTWGYNEQFF
>TRBV19|TRBJ2-4
CASSIQGGNIQYF
>TRBV5-6|TRBJ1-2
CASSEGVGQGAGGYTF
>TRBV7-6|TRBJ1-3
CASSLGTGVSSGGNTIYF
>TRBV6-1|TRBJ2-7
CATTPGPTYEQYF
>TRBV7-2|TRBJ2-7
CASSLNEHYSYEQYF
>TRBV5-1|TRBJ2-3
CASSLDTTSTDTQYF
>TRBV7-9|TRBJ1-2
CASTAGYGYTF
>TRBV11-3|TRBJ2-1
CASSSNQGAEQFF
>TRBV28|TRBJ2-7
CASSPSGTGVYEQYF
>TRBV7-8|TRBJ2-7
CASSFTGYSYEQYF
>TRBV5-1|TRBJ2-5
CASSLVAVETQYF
>TRBV7-2|TRBJ2-3
CASSLEVTDTQYF
>TRBV20-1|TRBJ2-4
CSAMWYREAKNIQYF
>TRBV19|TRBJ2-5
CASSIPGIQETQYF
>TRBV29-1|TRBJ2-7
CSVQPGTGLLYEQYF
>TRBV3-1|TRBJ2-1
CASSPLTPLFYNEQFF
>TRBV7-9|TRBJ2-2
CASSLSGEAGELFF
>TRBV9|TRBJ2-1
CASSARDRAYEQFF